The 5 T cell receptor beta chains presented below share a single source sample, sequenced in a study of T cells in Graves' hyperthyroidism and ophthalmopathy. Amplified TCR beta CDR3 regions derived from RNA transcripts. Initially, a first-round RT-PCR of the TCR CDR3 employed the HTBI primer set. In TCRdb, the multiplex PCR reads were re-called with MiXCR into one record per CDR3 protein. The repertoire holds about 360,000 distinct CDR3 sequences, about 13% seen once, with about 9.1% in the top ten. Input material: blood. Receptors originate from a woman aged 18-35 years with Graves' hyperthyroidism.

This clonotype showed up just a few times. The V gene is TRBV2, the J gene TRBJ2-3; 9 bases fit TRBD1. The CDR3 length is 14 residues. After removal of 9 bases from V and 6 bases from J, the junction contained 10 bases not matched to a gene. Looked up from germline, CDR1 is SNHLY and CDR2 is FYNNEI. For the CDR3, the DNA is TGTGCCAGGGGAGAACGGGACAGGGCTGATACGCAGTATTTT. It translates to CARGERDRADTQYF.

This clonotype was recorded a few times. Just one base apart from a much larger clone, this may be a read error. The chain employs TRBV30 and TRBJ2-1; no firm D call. The CDR3 extends over 14 amino acids. From germline, CDR1 is GTSNPN and CDR2 SVGIG (reference sequence). In nucleotides, the CDR3 is TGTGCCCGGAGTGCCCCAACTTATAGCAATGAGCAGTTCTTC. Its translation is CARSAPTYSNEQFF.

This clonotype was seen more than once but under ten times. The V and J genes are TRBV20-1 and TRBJ2-6; D might be TRBD1 or TRBD2, each matching 5 bases. The CDR3 length is 12 residues. Germline-derived CDR1 and CDR2 are DFQATT and SNEGSKA (reference sequence). V lost 7 bases to trimming and J lost 4 bases, with 8 bases between them. The CDR3 bases are TGCAGTGGGGGGTCCGGGGCCAACGTCCTGACTTTC. The encoded protein is CSGGSGANVLTF.

This clonotype has a count of ten or more. V and J are TRBV20-1 and TRBJ2-7; 15 bases map to TRBD2. The CDR3 runs 18 residues. Germline V CDR1 and CDR2: DFQATT, SNEGSKA (reference sequence). V lost 3 bases, J lost 1 base, and 10 bases stayed unmatched. The CDR3 nucleotides read TGCAGTGCTAGGGGGGGTTGGGGACTAGCGGGAGGTTCCTACGAGCAGTACTTC. Translated, it gives CSARGGWGLAGGSYEQYF.

This clonotype was counted between two and nine times. The J gene is TRBJ2-2, the V gene TRBV29-1; D is perhaps TRBD2 (6 bases). The V gene's germline CDR1 is SQVTM and CDR2 ANQGSEA. The V gene lost 3 bases and the J gene lost 5 bases, with 10 bases spanning the gap. The CDR3 runs 13 residues. This CDR3 reads CSVDIGGTGELFF. In nucleotides, the CDR3 is TGCAGCGTTGATATTGGGGGGACCGGGGAGCTGTTTTTT.